Listed below are T cell receptor beta chains from one sample, sequenced in a study of T cell responses to AZD1222 COVID-19 vaccine. Sequencing used immunoSEQ multiplex PCR; TCRdb keeps in-frame clones, though not all of them. The profile shows under 200,000 clones, about 89% of them singletons. Source: peripheral blood, taken on day 0 of MenACWY control vaccination. These receptors were obtained from an adult in good health. Each CDR3 is given with its conserved first and last residue. D genes are given only for firm matches. Some rows mark clone size as missing; the rest say once, few, many or name a class of expanded clone.

>TRBJ2-3|15|TRBD2|TRBV11-3|.
CASSSGGSSTDTQYF
TGTGCCAGCAGCTCGGGGGGATCTAGCACAGATACGCAGTATTTT
>TRBJ2-1|17|TRBD1|TRBV24-1|.
CATSDFSRQGAYNEQFF
TGTGCCACCAGTGATTTCTCGCGTCAGGGGGCCTACAATGAGCAGTTCTTC
>TRBJ2-3|15|TRBD2|TRBV5-5|few
CASSATGDYTDTQYF
TGTGCCAGCAGCGCGACTGGGGACTACACAGATACGCAGTATTTT
>TRBJ1-1|13|.|TRBV3-1/TRBV3-2|.
CASSHGSAAEAFF
TGTGCCAGCAGCCACGGGTCGGCCGCTGAAGCTTTCTTT
>TRBJ1-2|13|.|TRBV3-1/TRBV3-2|.
CASSQEYSYGYTF
TGTGCCAGCAGCCAAGAATACAGCTATGGCTACACCTTC
>TRBJ1-2|13|TRBD1|TRBV7-2|.
CATRQGPNAGYTF
TGTGCCACTCGACAGGGACCCAACGCTGGCTACACCTTC
>TRBJ1-2|14|TRBD1|TRBV5-4|.
CASSLRGQNYGYTF
TGTGCCAGCAGCTTGAGGGGGCAGAACTATGGCTACACCTTC
>TRBJ2-3|15|TRBD1|TRBV6-4|.
CASSDGAGGTDTQYF
TGTGCCAGCAGTGACGGGGCAGGGGGAACAGATACGCAGTATTTT
>TRBJ1-1|12|.|TRBV13|.
CASSPGATEAFF
TGTGCCAGCAGCCCCGGTGCGACTGAAGCTTTCTTT
>TRBJ1-1|15|TRBD1|TRBV7-9|.
CASKGMGQGSTEAFF
TGTGCCAGCAAGGGAATGGGACAGGGGAGCACTGAAGCTTTCTTT
>TRBJ2-6|16|.|TRBV5-1|.
CASSSSRDTGANVLTF
TGCGCCAGCAGCTCGTCCCGGGACACTGGGGCCAACGTCCTGACTTTC
>TRBJ1-3|15|.|TRBV18|.
CASSPPPGVGNTIYF
TGTGCCAGCTCACCACCGCCGGGGGTCGGGAACACCATATATTTT
>TRBJ2-3|10|.|TRBV20-1|once
CSAGGDTQYF
TGCAGTGCTGGGGGGGATACGCAGTATTTT
>TRBJ2-1|17|.|TRBV5-1|.
CASSLIGASSPYNEQFF
TGCGCCAGCAGCTTGATTGGGGCGTCGAGTCCCTACAATGAGCAGTTCTTC
>TRBJ1-4|14|.|TRBV7-9|.
CASKATGDYEKLFF
TGTGCCAGCAAAGCGACAGGAGATTACGAAAAACTGTTTTTT
>TRBJ1-6|17|TRBD1|TRBV5-1|.
CASSLAPGGIGNSPLHF
TGCGCCAGCAGCTTGGCTCCAGGGGGTATCGGAAATTCACCCCTCCACTTT
>TRBJ1-5|13|TRBD1|TRBV3-1/TRBV3-2|.
CASSQGQGTPQHF
TGTGCCAGCAGCCAAGGACAGGGGACGCCCCAGCATTTT
>TRBJ2-7|11|.|TRBV7-6|.
CASSDSYEQYF
TGTGCCAGCAGCGACTCCTACGAGCAGTACTTC
>TRBJ1-1|14|.|TRBV18|once
CASSEYPGNTEAFF
TGTGCCAGCTCAGAGTATCCTGGGAACACTGAAGCTTTCTTT
>TRBJ2-3|16|.|TRBV4-2|few
CASSQARGAPTDTQYF
TGTGCCAGCAGCCAAGCGAGGGGGGCCCCCACAGATACGCAGTATTTT
>TRBJ1-6|15|TRBD1|TRBV28|.
CASSPTGTGVSPLHF
TGTGCCAGCAGTCCCACCGGGACAGGGGTTTCACCCCTCCACTTT
>TRBJ2-7|14|.|TRBV11-2|.
CASSLGWGANEQYF
TGTGCCAGCAGCTTAGGGTGGGGAGCGAACGAGCAGTACTTC
>TRBJ2-7|13|TRBD1|TRBV18|.
CASSPDRVSEQYF
TGTGCCAGCTCACCAGACAGGGTTTCAGAGCAGTACTTC
>TRBJ2-2|16|.|TRBV7-6|.
CASSFTGRIDGGELFF
TGTGCCAGCAGCTTTACAGGACGGATAGACGGCGGGGAGCTGTTTTTT